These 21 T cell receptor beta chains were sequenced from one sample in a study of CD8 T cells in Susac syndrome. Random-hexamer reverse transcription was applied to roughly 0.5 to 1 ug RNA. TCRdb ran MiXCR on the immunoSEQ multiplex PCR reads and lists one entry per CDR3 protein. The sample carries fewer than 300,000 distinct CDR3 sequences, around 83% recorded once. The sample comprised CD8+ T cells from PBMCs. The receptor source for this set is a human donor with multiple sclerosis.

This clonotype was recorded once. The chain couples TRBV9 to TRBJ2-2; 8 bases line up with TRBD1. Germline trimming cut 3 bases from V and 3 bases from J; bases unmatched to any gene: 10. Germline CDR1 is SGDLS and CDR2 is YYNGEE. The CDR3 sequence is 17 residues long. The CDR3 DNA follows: TGTGCCAGCAGCGCCCCTAGGACAGGGATGGACACCGGGGAGCTGTTTTTT. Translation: CASSAPRTGMDTGELFF.

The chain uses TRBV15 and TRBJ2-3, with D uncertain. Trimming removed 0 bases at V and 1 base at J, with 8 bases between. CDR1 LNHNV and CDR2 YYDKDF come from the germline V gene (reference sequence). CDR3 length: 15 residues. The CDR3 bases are TGTGCCACCAGCAGAGATCGTAGTCGCACAGATACGCAGTATTTT. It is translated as CATSRDRSRTDTQYF.

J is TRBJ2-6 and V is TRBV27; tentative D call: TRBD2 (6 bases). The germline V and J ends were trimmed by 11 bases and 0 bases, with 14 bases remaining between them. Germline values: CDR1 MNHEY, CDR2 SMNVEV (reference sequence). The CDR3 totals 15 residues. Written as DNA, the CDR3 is TGTGCCCCCGGAGGGGCGATCTCTGGGGCCAACGTCCTGACTTTC. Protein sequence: CAPGGAISGANVLTF.

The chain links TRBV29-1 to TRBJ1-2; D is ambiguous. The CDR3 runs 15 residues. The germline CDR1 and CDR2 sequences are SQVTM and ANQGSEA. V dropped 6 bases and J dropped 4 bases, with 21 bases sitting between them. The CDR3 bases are TGCAGCGTCGGAGACCCCAGGCTAGGCGCCTATGGCTACACCTTC. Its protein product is CSVGDPRLGAYGYTF.

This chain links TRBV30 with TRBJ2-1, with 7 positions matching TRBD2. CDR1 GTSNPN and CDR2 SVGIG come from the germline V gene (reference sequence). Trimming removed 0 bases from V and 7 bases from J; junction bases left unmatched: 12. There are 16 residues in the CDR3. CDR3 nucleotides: TGTGCCTGGAGTGTAGCAGTTGGGGAGGGCCGGAATGAGCAGTTCTTC. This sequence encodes CAWSVAVGEGRNEQFF. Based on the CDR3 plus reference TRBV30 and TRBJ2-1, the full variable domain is SQTIHQWPATLVQPVGSPLSLECTVEGTSNPNLYWYRQAAGRGLQLLFYSVGIGQISSEVPQNLSASRPQDRQFILSSKKLLLSDSGFYLCAWSVAVGEGRNEQFFGPGTRLTVL.

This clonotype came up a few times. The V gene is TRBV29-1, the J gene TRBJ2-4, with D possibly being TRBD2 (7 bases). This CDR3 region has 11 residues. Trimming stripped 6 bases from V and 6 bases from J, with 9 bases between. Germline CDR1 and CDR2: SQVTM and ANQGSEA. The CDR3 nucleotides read TGCAGCGTGAGGGGGGGAAACATTCAGTACTTC. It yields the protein CSVRGGNIQYF.

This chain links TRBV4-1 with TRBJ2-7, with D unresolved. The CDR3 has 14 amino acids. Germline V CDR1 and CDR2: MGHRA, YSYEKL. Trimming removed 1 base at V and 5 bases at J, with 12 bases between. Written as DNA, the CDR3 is TGCGCCAGCAGCCAAGGGGGAATTTACAACGAGCAGTACTTC. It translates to CASSQGGIYNEQYF.

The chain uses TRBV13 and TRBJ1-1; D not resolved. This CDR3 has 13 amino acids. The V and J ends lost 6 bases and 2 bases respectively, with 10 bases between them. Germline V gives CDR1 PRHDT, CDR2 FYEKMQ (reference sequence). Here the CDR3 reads CASSTDGNTEAFF. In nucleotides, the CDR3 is TGTGCCAGCAGTACGGATGGAAACACTGAAGCTTTCTTT.

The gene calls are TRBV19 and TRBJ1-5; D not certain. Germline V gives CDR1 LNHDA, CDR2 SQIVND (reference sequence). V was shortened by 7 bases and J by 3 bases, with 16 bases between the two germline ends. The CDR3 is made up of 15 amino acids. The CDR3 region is CASKWQAADNQPQHF. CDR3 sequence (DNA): TGTGCCAGTAAGTGGCAGGCGGCGGACAATCAGCCCCAGCATTTT.

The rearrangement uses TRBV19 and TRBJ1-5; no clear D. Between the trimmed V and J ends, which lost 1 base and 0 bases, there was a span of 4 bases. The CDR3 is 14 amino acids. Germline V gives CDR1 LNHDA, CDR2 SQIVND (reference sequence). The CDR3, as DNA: TGTGCCAGTAGTATAGTCAGTAGCAATCAGCCCCAGCATTTT. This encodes CASSIVSSNQPQHF.

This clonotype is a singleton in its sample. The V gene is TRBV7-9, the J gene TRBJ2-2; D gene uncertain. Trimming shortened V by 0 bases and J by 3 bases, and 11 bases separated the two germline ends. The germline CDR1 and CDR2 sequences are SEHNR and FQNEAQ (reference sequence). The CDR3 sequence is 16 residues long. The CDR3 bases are TGTGCCAGCAGCTTAGCGCGACGGGCCTACACCGGGGAGCTGTTTTTT. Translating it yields CASSLARRAYTGELFF.

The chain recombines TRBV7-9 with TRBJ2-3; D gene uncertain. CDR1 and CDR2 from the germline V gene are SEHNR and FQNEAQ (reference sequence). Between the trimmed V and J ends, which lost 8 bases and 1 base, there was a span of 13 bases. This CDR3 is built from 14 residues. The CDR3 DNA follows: TGTGCCAGCGTAGGTTATTTTGGCACAGATACGCAGTATTTT. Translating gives CASVGYFGTDTQYF.

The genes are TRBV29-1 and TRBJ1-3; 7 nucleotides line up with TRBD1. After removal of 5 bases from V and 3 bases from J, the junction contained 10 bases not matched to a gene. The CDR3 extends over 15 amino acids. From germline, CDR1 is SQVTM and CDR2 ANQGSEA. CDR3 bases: TGCAGCGTTTCCACACCCGGGACAGTTGGAAACACCATATATTTT. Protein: CSVSTPGTVGNTIYF.

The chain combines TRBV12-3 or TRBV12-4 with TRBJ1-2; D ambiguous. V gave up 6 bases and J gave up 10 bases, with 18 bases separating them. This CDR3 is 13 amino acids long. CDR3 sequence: CASSPGSIWDYTF. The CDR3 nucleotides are TGTGCCAGCAGCCCCGGTTCTATCTGGGACTACACCTTC.

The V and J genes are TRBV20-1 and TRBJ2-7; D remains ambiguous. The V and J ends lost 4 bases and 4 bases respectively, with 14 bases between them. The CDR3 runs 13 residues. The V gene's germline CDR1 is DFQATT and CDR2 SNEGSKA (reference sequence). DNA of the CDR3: TGCAGTGCTATCGGACGGTTTAAGTACGAGCAGTACTTC. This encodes CSAIGRFKYEQYF.

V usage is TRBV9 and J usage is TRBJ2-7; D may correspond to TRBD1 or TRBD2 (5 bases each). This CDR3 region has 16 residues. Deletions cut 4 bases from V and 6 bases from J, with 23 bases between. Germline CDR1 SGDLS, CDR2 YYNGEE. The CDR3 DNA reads TGTGCCAGCAGCCCCGGGACCCTCATCCTTACTACCGAGCAGTACTTC. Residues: CASSPGTLILTTEQYF.

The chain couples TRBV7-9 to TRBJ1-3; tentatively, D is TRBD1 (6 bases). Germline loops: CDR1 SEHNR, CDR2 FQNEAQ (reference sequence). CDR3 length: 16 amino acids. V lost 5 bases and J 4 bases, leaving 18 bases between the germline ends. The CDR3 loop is CASSDLRGAPGNTIYF. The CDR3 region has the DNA TGTGCCAGCAGCGATCTTCGGGGGGCGCCCGGAAACACCATATATTTT. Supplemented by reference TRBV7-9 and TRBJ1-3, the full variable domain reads DTGVSQNPRHKITKRGQNVTFRCDPISEHNRLYWYRQTLGQGPEFLTYFQNEAQLEKSRLLSDRFSAERPKGSFSTLEIQRTEQGDSAMYLCASSDLRGAPGNTIYFGEGSWLTVV.

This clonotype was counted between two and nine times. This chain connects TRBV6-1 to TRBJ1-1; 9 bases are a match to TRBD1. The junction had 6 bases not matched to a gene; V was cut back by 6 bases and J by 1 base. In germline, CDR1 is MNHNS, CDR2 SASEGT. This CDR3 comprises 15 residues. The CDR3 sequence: CASRHPGQGNTEAFF. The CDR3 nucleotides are TGTGCCAGCAGACACCCGGGACAGGGGAACACTGAAGCTTTCTTT.

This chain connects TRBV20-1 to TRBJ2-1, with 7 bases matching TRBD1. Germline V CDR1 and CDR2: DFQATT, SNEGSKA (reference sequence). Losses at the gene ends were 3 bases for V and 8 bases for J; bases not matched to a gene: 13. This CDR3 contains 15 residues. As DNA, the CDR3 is TGCAGTGCTAGTCGGCAAAGGGGGCGTCAGGATGAGCAGTTCTTC. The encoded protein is CSASRQRGRQDEQFF.

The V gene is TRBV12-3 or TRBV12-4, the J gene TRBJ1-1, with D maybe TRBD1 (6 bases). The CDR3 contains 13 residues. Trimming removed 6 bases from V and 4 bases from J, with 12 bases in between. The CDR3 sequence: CASRQGGGTEAFF. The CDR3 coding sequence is TGTGCCAGCAGGCAGGGAGGGGGCACTGAAGCTTTCTTT.

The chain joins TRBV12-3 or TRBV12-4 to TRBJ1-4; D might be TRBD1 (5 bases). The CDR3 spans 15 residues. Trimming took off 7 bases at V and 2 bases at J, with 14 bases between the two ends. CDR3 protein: CASTLGPATNEKLFF. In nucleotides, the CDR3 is TGTGCCAGCACCCTGGGGCCTGCGACTAATGAAAAACTGTTTTTT.